The clone carrying this TCR beta chain has just a few counts. These data are taken from a study of T cell changes during pregnancy in multiple sclerosis. The germline V gene has CDR1 LNHDA and CDR2 SQIVND (reference sequence). The CDR3 totals 15 residues. Unmatched junction bases numbered 4, after V lost 2 bases and J lost 3 bases. Libraries were prepared by immunoSEQ multiplex PCR; TCRdb keeps only in-frame clonotypes and omits some of them. The table has around 72,000 clones, about nine tenths seen once. The input for sequencing was peripheral blood, taken in the third trimester of pregnancy. The chain combines TRBV19 with TRBJ2-7; 10 bases agree with TRBD2. The source is a female donor in good health, enrolled as a control in a pregnancy study. CDR3 in DNA: TGTGCCAGTAGTATATCTAGCGGGGGATTCTACGAGCAGTACTTC. It is translated as CASSISSGGFYEQYF.